The text below deals with one T cell receptor (beta chain). Its matching antigen is unknown. Generated by immunoSEQ multiplex PCR, the TCRdb table keeps only in-frame clones and is missing some. The sample lists fewer than 120,000 clones, 70% to 90% seen once, with under 1.5% in the top ten. This sample was taken from a study of cytomegalovirus exposure and HLA in healthy donors. The study's findings and limits: Under in vitro conditions, three CMV-associated chains were confirmed as specific for CMV antigens. A later analysis found first-cohort TCR clusters tended to co-occur in the 95 to 150 validation repertoires.

Sequenced sample: PBMCs. This clonotype was obtained from a woman aged 25 to 39 in good health and CMV-seropositive.

The CDR3 nucleotides are TGTGCCAGCTCACCCGGGGTCAGCACAGATACGCAGTATTTT. As protein: CASSPGVSTDTQYF. V and J are TRBV18 and TRBJ2-3; tentative D call: TRBD2 (5 bases). V gave up 3 bases and J gave up 0 bases, with 7 bases separating them. CDR1 and CDR2 (germline): KGHSH, LQKENI. The CDR3 runs to 14 residues.